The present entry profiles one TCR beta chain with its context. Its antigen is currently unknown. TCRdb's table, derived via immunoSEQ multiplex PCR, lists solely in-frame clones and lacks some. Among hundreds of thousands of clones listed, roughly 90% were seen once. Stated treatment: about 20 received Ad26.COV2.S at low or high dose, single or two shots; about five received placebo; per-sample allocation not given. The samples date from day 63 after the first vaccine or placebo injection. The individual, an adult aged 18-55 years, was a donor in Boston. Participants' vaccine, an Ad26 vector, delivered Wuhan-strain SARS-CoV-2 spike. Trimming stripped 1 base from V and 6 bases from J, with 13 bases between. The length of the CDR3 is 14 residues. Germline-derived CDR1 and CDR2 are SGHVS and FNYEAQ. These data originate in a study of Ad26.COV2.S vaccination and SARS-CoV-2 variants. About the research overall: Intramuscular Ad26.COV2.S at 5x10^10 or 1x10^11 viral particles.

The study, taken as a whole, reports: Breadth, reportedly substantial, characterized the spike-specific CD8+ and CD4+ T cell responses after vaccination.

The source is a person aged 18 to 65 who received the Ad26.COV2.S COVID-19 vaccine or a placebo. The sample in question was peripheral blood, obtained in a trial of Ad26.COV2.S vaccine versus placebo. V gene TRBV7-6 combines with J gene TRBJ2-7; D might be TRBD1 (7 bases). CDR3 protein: CASSLGQGGGEQYF. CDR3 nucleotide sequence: TGTGCCAGCAGCTTAGGACAGGGAGGTGGCGAGCAGTACTTC.